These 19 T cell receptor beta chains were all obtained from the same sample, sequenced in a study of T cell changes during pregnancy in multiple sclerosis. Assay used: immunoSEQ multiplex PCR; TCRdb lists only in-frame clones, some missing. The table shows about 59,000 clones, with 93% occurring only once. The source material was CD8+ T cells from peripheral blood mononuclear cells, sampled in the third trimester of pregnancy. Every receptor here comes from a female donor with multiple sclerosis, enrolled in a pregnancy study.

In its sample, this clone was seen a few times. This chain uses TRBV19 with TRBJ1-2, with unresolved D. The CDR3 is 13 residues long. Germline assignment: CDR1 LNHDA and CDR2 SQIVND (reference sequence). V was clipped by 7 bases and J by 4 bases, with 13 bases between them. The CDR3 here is CASMPSRLYGYTF. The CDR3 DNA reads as TGTGCCAGTATGCCGAGCCGACTCTATGGCTACACCTTC. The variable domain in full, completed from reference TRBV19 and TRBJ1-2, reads DGGITQSPKYLFRKEGQNVTLSCEQNLNHDAMYWYRQDPGQGLRLIYYSQIVNDFQKGDIAEGYSVSREKKESFPLTVTSAQKNPTAFYLCASMPSRLYGYTFGSGTRLTVV.

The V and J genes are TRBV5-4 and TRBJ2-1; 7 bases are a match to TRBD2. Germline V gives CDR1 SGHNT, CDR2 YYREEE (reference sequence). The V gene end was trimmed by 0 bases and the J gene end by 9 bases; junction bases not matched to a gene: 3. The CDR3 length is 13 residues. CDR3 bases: TGTGCCAGCAGCTTGGGCGGGAGAGGTGAGCAGTTCTTC. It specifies CASSLGGRGEQFF.

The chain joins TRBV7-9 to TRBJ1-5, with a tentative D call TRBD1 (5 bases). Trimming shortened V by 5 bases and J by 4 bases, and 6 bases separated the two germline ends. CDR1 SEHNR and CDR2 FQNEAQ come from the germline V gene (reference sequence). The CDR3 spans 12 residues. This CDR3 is CASSRGNQPQHF. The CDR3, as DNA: TGTGCCAGCAGCCGGGGGAATCAGCCCCAGCATTTT. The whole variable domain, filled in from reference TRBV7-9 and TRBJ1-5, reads DTGVSQNPRHKITKRGQNVTFRCDPISEHNRLYWYRQTLGQGPEFLTYFQNEAQLEKSRLLSDRFSAERPKGSFSTLEIQRTEQGDSAMYLCASSRGNQPQHFGDGTRLSIL.

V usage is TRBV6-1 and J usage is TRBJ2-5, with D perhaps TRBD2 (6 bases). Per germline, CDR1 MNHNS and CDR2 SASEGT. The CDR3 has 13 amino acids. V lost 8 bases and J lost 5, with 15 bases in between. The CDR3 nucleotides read TGTGCCAGCTCGGGACTTCGGTGGGAGACCCAGTACTTC. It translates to CASSGLRWETQYF.

The CDR3, as DNA: TGCGCCAGCAGCTTTACGGACTTGAAAAGGTCCACCTTC. Translation: CASSFTDLKRSTF. The chain carries TRBV5-1 and TRBJ1-2; D is unresolved. V was pared by 2 bases and J by 13 bases, with 18 bases between. The germline gives CDR1 SGHRS, CDR2 YFSETQ. The CDR3 sequence is 13 residues long.

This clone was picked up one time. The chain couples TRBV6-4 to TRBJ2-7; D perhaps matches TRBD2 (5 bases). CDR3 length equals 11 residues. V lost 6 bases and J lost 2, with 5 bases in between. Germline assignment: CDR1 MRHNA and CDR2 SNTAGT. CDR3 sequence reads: CASSGTYEQYF. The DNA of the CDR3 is TGTGCCAGCAGCGGGACCTACGAGCAGTACTTC.

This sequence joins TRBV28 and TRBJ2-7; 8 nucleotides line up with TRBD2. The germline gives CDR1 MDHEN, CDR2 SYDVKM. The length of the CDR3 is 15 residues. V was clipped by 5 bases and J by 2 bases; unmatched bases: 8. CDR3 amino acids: CASSPGRASAYEQYF. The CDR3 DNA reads TGTGCCAGCAGTCCCGGGAGGGCCTCAGCCTACGAGCAGTACTTC.

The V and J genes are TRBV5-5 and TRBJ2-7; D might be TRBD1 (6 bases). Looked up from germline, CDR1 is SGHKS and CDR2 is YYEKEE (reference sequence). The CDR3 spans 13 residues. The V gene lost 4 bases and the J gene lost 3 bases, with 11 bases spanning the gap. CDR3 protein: CASSPPDSYEQYF. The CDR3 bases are TGTGCCAGCAGCCCACCGGACAGCTACGAGCAGTACTTC.

Here the CDR3 reads CSVAPTGEFKKLFF. The CDR3 region has the DNA TGCAGCGTTGCCCCGACAGGGGAATTCAAGAAACTGTTTTTT. This rearrangement joins TRBV29-1 to TRBJ1-4; 8 nucleotides match TRBD1. CDR1 is SQVTM and CDR2 is ANQGSEA in the germline V gene. The V gene end was trimmed by 4 bases and the J gene end by 11 bases; junction bases not matched to a gene: 12. The CDR3 has 14 amino acids.

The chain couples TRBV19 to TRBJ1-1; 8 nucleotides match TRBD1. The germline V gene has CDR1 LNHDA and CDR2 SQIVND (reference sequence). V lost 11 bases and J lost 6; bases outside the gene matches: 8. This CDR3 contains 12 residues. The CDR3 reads CAVGQGASEAFF. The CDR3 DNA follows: TGTGCCGTAGGGCAGGGGGCCTCTGAAGCTTTCTTT. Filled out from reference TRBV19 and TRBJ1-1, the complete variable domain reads DGGITQSPKYLFRKEGQNVTLSCEQNLNHDAMYWYRQDPGQGLRLIYYSQIVNDFQKGDIAEGYSVSREKKESFPLTVTSAQKNPTAFYLCAVGQGASEAFFGQGTRLTVV.

The CDR3 reads CASGWGHGRGTGELFF. The DNA for the CDR3 is TGTGCCAGCGGATGGGGACACGGAAGAGGGACCGGGGAGCTGTTTTTT. This sequence joins TRBV21-1 and TRBJ2-2; the table's D call TRBD1 went unverified against the DNA. TRBV21-1 is a recognized pseudogene. This CDR3 spans 16 amino acids.

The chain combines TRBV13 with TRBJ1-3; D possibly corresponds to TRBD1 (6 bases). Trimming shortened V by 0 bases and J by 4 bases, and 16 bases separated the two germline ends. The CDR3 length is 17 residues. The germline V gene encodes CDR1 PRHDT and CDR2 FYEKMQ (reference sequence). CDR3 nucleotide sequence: TGTGCCAGCAGCTTAGGCCCAGGGGAATTGGGAGGAAACACCATATATTTT. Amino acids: CASSLGPGELGGNTIYF.

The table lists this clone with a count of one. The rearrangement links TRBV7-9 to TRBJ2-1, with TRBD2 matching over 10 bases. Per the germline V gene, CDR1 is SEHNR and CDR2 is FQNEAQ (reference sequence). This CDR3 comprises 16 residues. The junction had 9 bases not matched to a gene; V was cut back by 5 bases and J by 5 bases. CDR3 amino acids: CASSTRLAGRDNEQFF. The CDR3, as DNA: TGTGCCAGCAGCACTAGACTAGCGGGTAGGGACAATGAGCAGTTCTTC.

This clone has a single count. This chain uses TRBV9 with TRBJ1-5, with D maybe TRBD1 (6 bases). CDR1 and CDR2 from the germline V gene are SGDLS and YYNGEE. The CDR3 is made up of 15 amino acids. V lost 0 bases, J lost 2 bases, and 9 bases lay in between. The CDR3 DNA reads TGTGCCAGCAGCGTAGGGTCAGGGGGCAATCAGCCCCAGCATTTT. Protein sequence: CASSVGSGGNQPQHF.

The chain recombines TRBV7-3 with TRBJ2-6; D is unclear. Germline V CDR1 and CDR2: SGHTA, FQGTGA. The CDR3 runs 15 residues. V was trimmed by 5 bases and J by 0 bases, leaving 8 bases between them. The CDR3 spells CASSQMASGANVLTF. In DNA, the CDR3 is TGTGCCAGCAGCCAAATGGCCTCTGGGGCCAACGTCCTGACTTTC.

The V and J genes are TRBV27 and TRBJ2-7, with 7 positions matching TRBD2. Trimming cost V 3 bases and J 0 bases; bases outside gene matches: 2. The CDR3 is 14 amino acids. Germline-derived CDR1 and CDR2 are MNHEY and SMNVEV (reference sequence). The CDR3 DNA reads TGTGCCAGCAGTTTTGCTAGCGGCTCCTACGAGCAGTACTTC. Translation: CASSFASGSYEQYF.

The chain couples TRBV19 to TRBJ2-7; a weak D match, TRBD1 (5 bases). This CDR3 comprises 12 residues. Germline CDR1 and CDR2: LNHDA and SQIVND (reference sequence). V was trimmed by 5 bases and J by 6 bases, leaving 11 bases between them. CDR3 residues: CASSLTGSEQYF. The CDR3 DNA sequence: TGTGCCAGTAGTCTTACAGGCAGCGAGCAGTACTTC.

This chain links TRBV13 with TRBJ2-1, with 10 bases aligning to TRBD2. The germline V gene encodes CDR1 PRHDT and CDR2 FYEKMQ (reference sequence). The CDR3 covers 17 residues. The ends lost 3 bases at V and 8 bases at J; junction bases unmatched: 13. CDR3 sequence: CASSFGAPAGGFYEQFF. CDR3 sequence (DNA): TGTGCCAGCAGCTTCGGGGCCCCAGCGGGAGGGTTCTATGAGCAGTTCTTC.

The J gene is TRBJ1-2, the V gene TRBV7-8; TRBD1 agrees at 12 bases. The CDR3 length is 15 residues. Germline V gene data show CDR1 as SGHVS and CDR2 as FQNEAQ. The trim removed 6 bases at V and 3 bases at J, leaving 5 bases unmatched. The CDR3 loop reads CASRQGQGAYYGYTF. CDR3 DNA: TGTGCCAGCAGACAGGGACAGGGGGCCTACTATGGCTACACCTTC.